The source of this T cell receptor (beta chain) is a study of blood T cell repertoires in COVID-19. Study summary: Donors in the United States, Italy and Spain gave samples during acute or convalescent COVID-19. Sample material is recorded as cDNA or gDNA derived from T cells, B-cell-depleted T cells, or PBMCs.

Original handling: Quantification of nucleated cells was approximated via reference gene primer amplification. The method was immunoSEQ multiplex PCR; TCRdb's version includes in-frame clones alone and lacks a portion of them. D and trimming were read from the DNA, whereas the V and J calls and clone size are those reported in that table. The sample lists around 100,000 clones; more than 85% were seen once. The clonotype was recovered from a man aged 18 to 35 with acute or convalescent COVID-19. The source material was peripheral blood.

For the CDR3, the DNA is TGTGCCAGCAGCAAACCGGGACTAGCGGGAGGAGATACGCAGTATTTT. Translation: CASSKPGLAGGDTQYF. The genes are TRBV5-4 and TRBJ2-3; 15 positions agree with TRBD2. V shed 4 bases, J shed 5 bases, and the junction held 5 bases outside the gene matches. Germline-derived CDR1 and CDR2 are SGHNT and YYREEE (reference sequence). This CDR3 has 16 amino acids.